This T cell receptor beta chain was found in a study of cytomegalovirus exposure and HLA in healthy donors. About the study: Ancestry clustering placed roughly four fifths of roughly 400 genotyped donors in the Caucasian-associated cluster.

General study results and limits: A likely sequencing artifact accounted for one observed cluster of highly shared sequence variants. Fewer N-insertions than the roughly 630-donor mean were reportedly shown by an Asian-associated ancestry cluster in a later analysis.

V shed 4 bases and J shed 0 bases, with 12 bases lying between them. Germline V gene lookup returns CDR1 MGHRA and CDR2 YSYEKL. This CDR3 comprises 16 residues. PCR amplification relied on 60 Vbeta primers (plus 13 Jbeta primers). Measured with immunoSEQ multiplex PCR; TCRdb has only the in-frame clones, and not every one. The profile covers roughly 200,000 clones, with 70% to 75% appearing a single time and about 2.7% taken by the ten largest. The donors gave bone marrow, and they were healthy. This clone was observed once. The antigen remains undetermined. Sequenced sample: PBMCs. V is TRBV4-1 and J is TRBJ2-2, with D hard to call. This TCR came from a male donor in good health and CMV-seronegative. The CDR3 DNA is TGCGCCAGCAGCCTCCTAAGAGCGTCGAACACCGGGGAGCTGTTTTTT. It yields the protein CASSLLRASNTGELFF.